This is a list of T cell receptor beta chains from one sample in a study of identical twins. Each CDR3 protein is one row after TCRdb ran MiXCR on the 5' RACE reads. The sample yields fewer than 650,000 distinct CDR3 sequences, 7.1% seen once. This same sample was also taken into another study, of yellow fever vaccine responses in identical twins.

Sequenced sample: PBMCs. The receptors were sampled from a woman between 18 and 29 years old in good health. CDR3s leave out the opening cysteine and the closing phenylalanine or tryptophan.

V gene | CDR3 protein
TRBV28 | ASSFGAPIYEQY
TRBV27 | ASSFGFGGPSSYNEQF
TRBV28 | ASSLPDRAYLQPQH
TRBV20-1 | SASRVQGFNYGYT
TRBV10-1 | ASSEEREYGTGELF
TRBV7-6 | ASSQPGLARETQY
TRBV6-1 | ASSERGGRAYEQY
TRBV6-5 | ASSHRERGETQY
TRBV29-1 | SVTGTGGRGNTEAF
TRBV6-1 | ASSRGGTSGSGEQF
TRBV20-1 | SAYGQAN
TRBV19 | ASSIVSTGTDTQY
TRBV12-3/TRBV12-4 | ASSLEDRRNSPLH
TRBV7-8 | ASLWGPGETQY
TRBV11-3 | ASSGHGDRDYVAF
TRBV4-2 | ASSQEAVTSGRAGDTQY
TRBV28 | ASSSERLGGLRNEQY
TRBV6-4 | ACSSRVGDRYGPYTQY
TRBV5-1 | ASSLAVNNEQF
TRBV10-3 | AISESTGTYEQY
TRBV20-1 | SAYPGLDRETQY
TRBV20-1 | SATGLAGGLRGEQF
TRBV29-1 | SVVIAGGSGANVLT
TRBV3-1 | ASSQETAYNEQF
TRBV12-3/TRBV12-4 | ASKTTGPYEQY
TRBV7-9 | ASSPGLAENTGELF